Given below is one TCR beta chain in context. Antigen: not known. V was trimmed by 1 base and J by 5 bases, leaving 12 bases between them. Germline CDR1 SGHRS, CDR2 YFSETQ. The CDR3 is made up of 14 amino acids. This PCR relied on a set of 60 Vbeta primers and 13 Jbeta primers. Sequenced by immunoSEQ multiplex PCR; TCRdb stores in-frame clones only, minus some. The sample lists approximately 200,000 clones; more than 75% were seen once. The data were obtained in a study of cytomegalovirus exposure and HLA in healthy donors. Whole-study findings and limits: Some V segments, including TRBV6-2 and TRBV6-3, were excluded as indistinguishable. Previous analysis showed most TCR beta V segments were productive about 87% or about 30% of the time. Altogether, more than 150 TCR beta chains were recorded as cytomegalovirus-associated. The study carried out a later analysis of TCR beta sequences. It associated some 18,000 of them with specific HLA alleles at a false discovery rate of 0.05.

Material: PBMCs. The TCR was taken from a woman in her fifties or sixties in good health and CMV-seropositive. This chain connects TRBV5-1 to TRBJ1-1; D remains ambiguous. CDR3 sequence reads: CASSLYHGRTEAFF. CDR3 nucleotides: TGCGCCAGCAGCTTGTATCACGGGAGGACTGAAGCTTTCTTT.